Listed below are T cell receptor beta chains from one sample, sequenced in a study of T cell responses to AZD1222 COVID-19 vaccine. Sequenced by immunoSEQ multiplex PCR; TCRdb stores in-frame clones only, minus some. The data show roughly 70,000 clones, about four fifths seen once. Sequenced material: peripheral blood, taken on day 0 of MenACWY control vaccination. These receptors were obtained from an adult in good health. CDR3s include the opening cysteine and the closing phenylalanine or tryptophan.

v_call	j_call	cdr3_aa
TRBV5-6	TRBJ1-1	CASSWGFGGEAFF
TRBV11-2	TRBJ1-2	CASSPRTGAGYTF
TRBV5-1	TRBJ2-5	CASRFSGRETQYF
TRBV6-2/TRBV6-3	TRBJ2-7	CASSYPPGGLGYEQYF
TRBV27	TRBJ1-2	CASSLKGNYGYTF
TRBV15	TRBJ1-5	CATSRDPRAGNQPQHF
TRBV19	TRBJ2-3	CASRRDSSTDTQYF
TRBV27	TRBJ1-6	CATRPFLGNNSPLHF
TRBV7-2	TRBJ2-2	CASSPGQVGAGELFF
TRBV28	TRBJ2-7	CASSFGRAYEQYF
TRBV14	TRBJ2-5	CASSQRSQGRAEETQYF
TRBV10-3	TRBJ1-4	CAIKGRGEKLFF
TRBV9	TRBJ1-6	CASSVSGTGNSPLHF
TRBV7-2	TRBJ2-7	CASSLHRGYEQYF
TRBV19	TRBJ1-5	CASSIRIGVDQPQHF
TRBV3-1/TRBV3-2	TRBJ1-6	CASSQGGRRHYNSPLHF
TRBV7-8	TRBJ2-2	CASSPRGGPNTGELFF
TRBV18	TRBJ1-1	CASSPAGMNTEAFF
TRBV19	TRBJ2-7	CASSQGLGEQYF
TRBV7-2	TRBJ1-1	CASSPEPRVPHSEAFF
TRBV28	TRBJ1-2	CASSWSALGDGYTF
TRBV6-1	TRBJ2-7	CASSDRGPPNF
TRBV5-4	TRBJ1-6	CASSLSRSGINSPLHF
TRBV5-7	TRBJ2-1	CASSLDAGTVPYNEQFF
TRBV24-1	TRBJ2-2	CATSDDQGGRTGELFF
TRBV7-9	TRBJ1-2	CASSSISYGYTF
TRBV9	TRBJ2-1	CASSAKPRGTGVNEQFF
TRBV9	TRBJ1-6	CASSSDPYNSPLHF
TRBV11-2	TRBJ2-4	CASSSRLAKNIQYF
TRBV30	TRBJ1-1	CAWTHKRTAGEAFF
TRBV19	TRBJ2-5	CASSPGTSGMETQYF
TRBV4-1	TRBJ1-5	CASSQQWTDNQPQHF
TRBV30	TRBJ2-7	CAWSVNFHEQYF
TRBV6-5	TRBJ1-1	CASKTNTEAFF
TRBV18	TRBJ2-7	CASSPNRLAIGHEQYF
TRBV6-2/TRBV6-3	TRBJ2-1	CASSYSQISGLAGGFNEQFF
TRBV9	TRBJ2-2	CASSVAAGGDTGELFF
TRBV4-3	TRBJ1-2	CASSQDRGSRDTYGYTF
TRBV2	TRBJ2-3	CASRGLGAYTDTQYF
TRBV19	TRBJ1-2	CASSTRGGAYGYTF